These 23 T cell receptor beta chains were all obtained from the same sample, sequenced in a study of shared clonotypes between healthy human individuals (dated by TCRdb to 2018 to 2021). CD8 naive samples consisted of CD45RO-negative cells that were positively selected for CCR7, yielding a CD45RA+CCR7+ population without TemRA cells. Library preparation used the immunoSEQ multiplex PCR assay. In its TCRdb copy, this immuneACCESS table keeps in-frame sequences only and misses some clones. Where compared with another copy, unresolved V genes explain less than half of these, and the others have no known cause. A total of about 820,000 clones appear in this sample, 85% to 95% of them only once. 24% of the sample goes to the ten largest clones. The specimen was naive CD8+ T cells sorted from blood. Explained via the paper, the cell subset or site label denotes: CD45RA+CCR7+. The receptors were sampled from a young man in good health.

The chain links TRBV4-3 to TRBJ2-3, with TRBD1 matching 8 bases. The germline CDR1 and CDR2 sequences are LGHNA and YSLEER. The CDR3 runs to 17 residues. The V segment lost 3 bases and the J segment 2 bases; nucleotides outside the gene matches: 10. CDR3: CASSQTGAPESTDTQYF. CDR3 bases: TGCGCCAGCAGCCAGACAGGGGCACCCGAATCCACAGATACGCAGTATTTT.

The chain joins TRBV4-3 to TRBJ2-3, with 10 bases aligning to TRBD1. The CDR3 runs to 15 residues. Per the germline V gene, CDR1 is LGHNA and CDR2 is YSLEER. V trimming: 4 bases; J trimming: 3 bases; junction bases outside the gene matches: 4. The CDR3 DNA sequence: TGCGCCAGCAGCCGAGGACAGGGGGGAACAGATACGCAGTATTTT. Residues: CASSRGQGGTDTQYF.

The J gene is TRBJ1-1, the V gene TRBV11-2, with TRBD1 matching over 8 bases. CDR3 length equals 13 residues. Germline assignment: CDR1 SGHAT and CDR2 FQNNGV. The V segment lost 5 bases and the J segment 4 bases; nucleotides outside the gene matches: 3. The CDR3 DNA is TGTGCCAGCAGCCCGGACAGGGTCACTGAAGCTTTCTTT. It yields the protein CASSPDRVTEAFF.

This clone was picked up one time. The chain has TRBV7-9 and TRBJ2-1; TRBD2 matches at 13 bases. The CDR3 loop spans 13 amino acids. The V and J ends lost 4 bases and 10 bases, in that order; junction bases with no gene match: 1. Germline CDR1 reads SEHNR; CDR2 reads FQNEAQ (reference sequence). This chain's CDR3 is CASSSGLAGEQFF. CDR3 DNA: TGTGCCAGCAGCTCGGGACTAGCGGGAGAGCAGTTCTTC.

Only one count was recorded for this clone. Additional DNA sequences in this sample encode the identical CDR3. J is TRBJ2-3 and V is TRBV7-9; TRBD2 agrees at 8 bases. Germline CDR1 SEHNR, CDR2 FQNEAQ (reference sequence). The CDR3 totals 15 residues. The V and J ends lost 3 bases and 1 base, in that order; junction bases with no gene match: 3. For the CDR3, the DNA is TGTGCCAGCAGCTTCCCGACTAGCGGCACAGATACGCAGTATTTT. Its translation: CASSFPTSGTDTQYF.

The rearrangement joins TRBV28 to TRBJ1-4, with 8 bases lining up with TRBD1. J lost 0 bases, V lost 3 bases, and 3 bases had no gene match. CDR1 and CDR2 (germline): MDHEN, SYDVKM. The CDR3 spans 16 residues. The CDR3 DNA follows: TGTGCCAGCAGTTTGTACAGGGGGGCAACTAATGAAAAACTGTTTTTT. It encodes CASSLYRGATNEKLFF.

CDR3 amino acids: CASSLDALSGQSYYEQYF. The CDR3 DNA reads as TGTGCCAGCAGCTTAGATGCCTTATCGGGACAGAGTTACTACGAGCAGTACTTC. The chain joins TRBV11-2 to TRBJ2-7; TRBD1 matches 7 bases. The V segment lost 0 bases and the J segment 3 bases; nucleotides outside the gene matches: 14. Germline loops: CDR1 SGHAT, CDR2 FQNNGV. The CDR3 totals 18 residues.

This chain uses TRBV27 with TRBJ2-5; D is ambiguous. Trimming shortened V by 6 bases and J by 3 bases, and 17 bases separated the two germline ends. Germline assignment: CDR1 MNHEY and CDR2 SMNVEV (reference sequence). This CDR3 comprises 15 residues. CDR3 loop: CASRIRARTEETQYF. The CDR3 DNA is TGTGCCAGCAGAATCCGGGCGCGGACGGAAGAGACCCAGTACTTC.

This chain uses TRBV14 with TRBJ1-2; the D gene is possibly TRBD1 (6 bases). V lost 1 base and J 7 bases, leaving 16 bases between the germline ends. Per the germline V gene, CDR1 is SGHDN and CDR2 is FVKESK. CDR3 length equals 15 residues. CDR3 residues: CASSQVFGGLFGYTF. In nucleotides, the CDR3 is TGTGCCAGCAGCCAAGTCTTTGGGGGCCTTTTTGGCTACACCTTC.

This chain connects TRBV6-4 to TRBJ2-3; D remains unclear. Trimming cost V 0 bases and J 6 bases, with 4 bases left between them. CDR3 size: 12 residues. Germline-derived CDR1 and CDR2 are MRHNA and SNTAGT. The CDR3 DNA sequence: TGTGCCAGCAGTGACTCGAGGGATACGCAGTATTTT. Amino acids: CASSDSRDTQYF.

The rearrangement uses TRBV7-9 and TRBJ2-1; 9 nucleotides agree with TRBD2. CDR1 and CDR2 from the germline V gene are SEHNR and FQNEAQ (reference sequence). V lost 5 bases to trimming and J lost 7 bases; unmatched junction nucleotides: 12. The CDR3 is 16 amino acids. CDR3 coding DNA: TGTGCCAGCAGCGATCCTCTAGCGGGAAAAGGTAATGAGCAGTTCTTC. It codes for CASSDPLAGKGNEQFF.

The chain has TRBV7-9 and TRBJ1-1, with 11 bases aligning to TRBD1. Germline V gene sequence: CDR1 SEHNR, CDR2 FQNEAQ (reference sequence). This CDR3 has 17 amino acids. With V trimmed by 5 bases and J by 0 bases, 8 bases remained unmatched. As DNA, the CDR3 is TGTGCCAGCAGCGGAGGGGACAGGGGGGCCATGAACACTGAAGCTTTCTTT. This gives the protein CASSGGDRGAMNTEAFF.

This chain joins TRBV7-9 and TRBJ2-2, with unresolved D. There are 13 residues in the CDR3. V lost 4 bases to trimming and J lost 4 bases, with 7 bases between them. CDR1 is SEHNR and CDR2 is FQNEAQ in the germline V gene (reference sequence). This CDR3 reads CASSSKLTGELFF. DNA for the CDR3: TGTGCCAGCAGCTCAAAACTCACCGGGGAGCTGTTTTTT.

About this clone itself: At the DNA level, this CDR3 is encoded by other sequences in the same sample as well. The chain links TRBV9 to TRBJ1-1, with D unresolved. The CDR3 has 12 residues. Trimming stripped 4 bases from V and 2 bases from J, with 6 bases between. CDR1 and CDR2 from the germline V gene are SGDLS and YYNGEE. The CDR3 DNA sequence: TGTGCCAGCAGCCCCGGAAACACTGAAGCTTTCTTT. Translated, it gives CASSPGNTEAFF.

The rearrangement joins TRBV27 to TRBJ1-1; tentatively, D is TRBD1 (6 bases). CDR3 length: 18 amino acids. Deletions cut 6 bases from V and 3 bases from J, with 26 bases between. Germline CDR1 is MNHEY and CDR2 is SMNVEV (reference sequence). CDR3 bases: TGTGCCAGCAGCCGAAAGGGGAAAACAGGGAAGTTCGACACTGAAGCTTTCTTT. Its translation: CASSRKGKTGKFDTEAFF.

The rearrangement joins TRBV14 to TRBJ1-2; a weak D match, TRBD1 (6 bases). The germline CDR1 and CDR2 sequences are SGHDN and FVKESK. V was clipped by 3 bases and J by 5 bases, with 13 bases between them. The CDR3 runs to 14 residues. In nucleotides, the CDR3 is TGTGCCAGCAGCCATCGGACAGAAAGATATGGCTACACCTTC. Translated: CASSHRTERYGYTF.

The chain carries TRBV7-8 and TRBJ1-1; D possibly corresponds to TRBD1 (6 bases). Germline V gene sequence: CDR1 SGHVS, CDR2 FQNEAQ. V was clipped by 1 base and J by 4 bases, with 13 bases between them. The CDR3 sequence is 15 residues long. The CDR3 is CASSLEGGGVTEAFF. The CDR3 nucleotides are TGTGCCAGCAGCTTAGAGGGGGGAGGGGTCACTGAAGCTTTCTTT. The full variable domain, in which reference TRBV7-8 and TRBJ1-1 provide the parts outside the CDR3, is GAGVSQSPRYKVAKRGQDVALRCDPISGHVSLFWYQQALGQGPEFLTYFQNEAQLDKSGLPSDRFFAERPEGSVSTLKIQRTQQEDSAVYLCASSLEGGGVTEAFFGQGTRLTVV.

This clone was seen once. The rearrangement uses TRBV15 and TRBJ2-1, with 10 bases matching TRBD1. Germline-derived CDR1 and CDR2 are LNHNV and YYDKDF (reference sequence). This CDR3 region has 15 residues. J gave up 6 bases and V 6 bases, and 8 bases lay outside the gene matches. The CDR3 loop is CATSKQGQGFNEQFF. CDR3 DNA sequence: TGTGCCACCAGTAAACAGGGACAGGGGTTCAATGAGCAGTTCTTC.

CDR3 region: CASSFNRGSEQYF. The CDR3 DNA reads TGTGCCAGCAGCTTCAATAGAGGTTCCGAGCAGTACTTC. V usage is TRBV7-9 and J usage is TRBJ2-7; D not resolved. The germline V gene encodes CDR1 SEHNR and CDR2 FQNEAQ (reference sequence). The CDR3 extends over 13 amino acids. The V and J ends lost 3 bases and 6 bases respectively, with 12 bases between them.

The genes are TRBV11-2 and TRBJ2-3, with D hard to call. Germline V gives CDR1 SGHAT, CDR2 FQNNGV. The V end was cut by 0 bases, the J end by 2 bases, with 9 bases between. The CDR3 consists of 15 residues. Here the CDR3 DNA reads TGTGCCAGCAGCTTAGAGGTGTCACACACAGATACGCAGTATTTT. It is translated as CASSLEVSHTDTQYF.

The chain employs TRBV6-1 and TRBJ2-7, with 9 bases matching TRBD2. Germline V gene lookup returns CDR1 MNHNS and CDR2 SASEGT. The trim removed 7 bases at V and 2 bases at J, leaving 9 bases unmatched. This CDR3 is built from 15 residues. The CDR3 DNA is TGTGCCAGCACCCCTTTTAGCGGGAGTCCCTACGAGCAGTACTTC. This translates into CASTPFSGSPYEQYF.

This chain links TRBV2 with TRBJ2-7, with 9 bases fitting TRBD2. Germline lookup yields CDR1 SNHLY and CDR2 FYNNEI. J lost 0 bases, V lost 3 bases, and 3 bases had no gene match. The CDR3 runs 15 residues. CDR3 amino acids: CASSDGGRASYEQYF. DNA for the CDR3: TGTGCCAGCAGTGATGGCGGGAGGGCCTCCTACGAGCAGTACTTC.

This sequence joins TRBV28 and TRBJ2-1, with D perhaps matching TRBD2 (5 bases). The CDR3 contains 14 residues. V lost 5 bases and J 8 bases, leaving 16 bases between the germline ends. Germline CDR1 MDHEN, CDR2 SYDVKM. This CDR3 reads CASSLRLARDEQFF. CDR3 nucleotide sequence: TGTGCCAGCAGTCTTAGACTTGCGAGGGATGAGCAGTTCTTC.